These 14 T cell receptor beta chains share one sample of origin, sequenced in a study of cytomegalovirus exposure and HLA in healthy donors (dated by TCRdb to about 2017). The library came from the immunoSEQ multiplex PCR assay. For the multiplex PCR, a mixture combining 60 forward primers for TCR Vbeta segments and 13 reverse primers for TCR Jbeta segments was used. The clones in this table, taken by TCRdb from immuneACCESS, are in-frame only. Not every clone is retained; where verified, under half of the shortfall comes from an unresolved V gene, and the cause of the rest is unknown. This sample comprises about 160,000 clones, around four fifths of them detected only once. The top ten constitute roughly 10% of the sample. The source material was PBMCs. These receptors all stem from a man aged 18 to 30 in good health and CMV-seropositive.

The chain is built from TRBV19 and TRBJ1-1; 10 bases map to TRBD1. This CDR3 contains 16 residues. Germline-derived CDR1 and CDR2 are LNHDA and SQIVND (reference sequence). V trimming: 5 bases; J trimming: 8 bases; junction bases outside the gene matches: 14. The CDR3 DNA reads TGTGCCAGTAGTCCATATTCGGGGACAGGGGAGTGGGAAGCTTTCTTT. Protein sequence: CASSPYSGTGEWEAFF. The variable domain in full, with the rest retrieved from reference TRBV19 and TRBJ1-1, is DGGITQSPKYLFRKEGQNVTLSCEQNLNHDAMYWYRQDPGQGLRLIYYSQIVNDFQKGDIAEGYSVSREKKESFPLTVTSAQKNPTAFYLCASSPYSGTGEWEAFFGQGTRLTVV.

The rearrangement uses TRBV5-4 and TRBJ1-1; a weak D match, TRBD1 (6 bases). The CDR3 is 15 amino acids. CDR1 and CDR2 (germline): SGHNT, YYREEE (reference sequence). V lost 4 bases and J lost 0, with 13 bases in between. The CDR3 loop reads CASSRRQVMNTEAFF. The CDR3 DNA reads as TGTGCCAGCAGCAGACGACAGGTTATGAACACTGAAGCTTTCTTT.

The chain joins TRBV6-5 to TRBJ2-3; D is perhaps TRBD2 (5 bases). With 6 bases removed from V and 4 bases from J, the gap between germline ends came to 14 bases. CDR3 size: 14 residues. Germline V gives CDR1 MNHEY, CDR2 SVGAGI. The CDR3 bases are TGTGCCAGCAGGGGTACTAGTGAGGCAGATACGCAGTATTTT. This encodes CASRGTSEADTQYF.

The V and J genes are TRBV27 and TRBJ1-1; 12 bases are shared with TRBD1. V trimming: 5 bases; J trimming: 10 bases; junction bases outside the gene matches: 8. This CDR3 has 14 amino acids. From germline, CDR1 is MNHEY and CDR2 SMNVEV (reference sequence). CDR3 sequence reads: CASSPHLGQGAAFF. CDR3 DNA: TGTGCCAGCAGTCCACACCTGGGACAGGGGGCAGCTTTCTTT.

This chain connects TRBV19 to TRBJ1-1, with D uncertain. Germline lookup yields CDR1 LNHDA and CDR2 SQIVND (reference sequence). The CDR3 has 13 amino acids. Trimming removed 2 bases from V and 6 bases from J, with 10 bases in between. The CDR3 nucleotides read TGTGCCAGTAGTATAATCGGGTCCCCTGAAGCTTTCTTT. It codes for CASSIIGSPEAFF.

The chain links TRBV7-8 to TRBJ2-5, with TRBD2 as a possible D gene (6 bases). CDR1 SGHVS and CDR2 FQNEAQ come from the germline V gene. The CDR3 sequence is 11 residues long. V was shortened by 1 base and J by 9 bases, with 6 bases between the two germline ends. In DNA, the CDR3 is TGTGCCAGCAGCTTAGGGGAGGCCCAGTACTTC. Translation gives CASSLGEAQYF.

The gene calls are TRBV7-2 and TRBJ2-7, with D maybe TRBD2 (7 bases). This CDR3 is 15 amino acids long. Deletions cut 3 bases from V and 1 base from J, with 13 bases between. CDR1 is SGHTA and CDR2 is FQGNSA in the germline V gene. In DNA form, the CDR3 reads TGTGCCAGCAGCTTTGGGGGGGCCCTTTCCTACGAGCAGTACTTC. Protein sequence: CASSFGGALSYEQYF.

This chain uses TRBV27 with TRBJ2-1; 14 bases align to TRBD2. The CDR3 sequence is 17 residues long. Germline V gene data show CDR1 as MNHEY and CDR2 as SMNVEV (reference sequence). After removal of 6 bases from V and 0 bases from J, the junction contained 4 bases not matched to a gene. The CDR3 bases are TGTGCCAGCAGCCCGACTAGCGGGAGGGACTCCTACAATGAGCAGTTCTTC. Its translation: CASSPTSGRDSYNEQFF.

The chain links TRBV28 to TRBJ1-5, with unresolved D. Trimming left V 5 bases short and J 2 bases short, with 10 bases between. The length of the CDR3 is 14 residues. Germline CDR1 is MDHEN and CDR2 is SYDVKM. The CDR3 sequence: CASSARVRNQPQHF. The DNA of the CDR3 is TGTGCCAGCAGTGCGAGGGTGCGCAATCAGCCCCAGCATTTT.

This clone was detected a few times. The J gene is TRBJ1-2, the V gene TRBV27, with 7 bases that match TRBD1. Germline CDR1 and CDR2: MNHEY and SMNVEV (reference sequence). The CDR3 is 15 amino acids. The V segment lost 4 bases and the J segment 4 bases; nucleotides outside the gene matches: 9. The CDR3 is CASSSRGQLSYGYTF. In DNA, the CDR3 is TGTGCCAGCAGTTCCAGGGGACAGCTGTCCTATGGCTACACCTTC.

V gene TRBV5-1 combines with J gene TRBJ1-1, with 8 bases identical to TRBD1. Looked up from germline, CDR1 is SGHRS and CDR2 is YFSETQ. The V gene end was trimmed by 0 bases and the J gene end by 4 bases; junction bases not matched to a gene: 8. The CDR3 loop spans 16 amino acids. CDR3 sequence reads: CASSLGSGGGLTEAFF. In nucleotides, the CDR3 is TGCGCCAGCAGCTTGGGTTCAGGGGGCGGACTCACTGAAGCTTTCTTT.

The chain is built from TRBV6-1 and TRBJ1-2, with 8 nucleotides matching TRBD1. With V trimmed by 5 bases and J by 3 bases, 5 bases remained unmatched. CDR1 is MNHNS and CDR2 is SASEGT in the germline V gene. This CDR3 spans 14 amino acids. CDR3: CASSIMTGDYGYTF. Written as DNA, the CDR3 is TGTGCCAGCAGTATAATGACAGGGGACTATGGCTACACCTTC.

CDR3 bases: TGCGCCAGCAGCCAGGGCCTTTGGAATGAGCAGTTCTTC. This codes for CASSQGLWNEQFF. The chain links TRBV4-3 to TRBJ2-1, with unresolved D. The V gene's germline CDR1 is LGHNA and CDR2 YSLEER. The CDR3 covers 13 residues. With 3 bases removed from V and 7 bases from J, the gap between germline ends came to 10 bases.

The chain uses TRBV5-1 and TRBJ1-4; D remains ambiguous. This CDR3 contains 16 residues. Trimming took 0 bases from V and 0 from J, leaving 9 bases between them. Germline V gene lookup returns CDR1 SGHRS and CDR2 YFSETQ. DNA for the CDR3: TGCGCCAGCAGCTTGGACCGAGCGGCAACTAATGAAAAACTGTTTTTT. This translates into CASSLDRAATNEKLFF. Complete variable domain (other parts from reference TRBV5-1 and TRBJ1-4): KAGVTQTPRYLIKTRGQQVTLSCSPISGHRSVSWYQQTPGQGLQFLFEYFSETQRNKGNFPGRFSGRQFSNSRSEMNVSTLELGDSALYLCASSLDRAATNEKLFFGSGTQLSVL.